The 18 T cell receptor beta chains in this list originate from one sample, sequenced in a study of shared clonotypes between healthy human individuals. The repertoire was sequenced with immunoSEQ multiplex PCR; TCRdb's copy has only in-frame clones and lacks some. The top ten hold about 1.5% of the sample, which has nearly 1,000,000 clones, about 80% seen once. Sequenced input: memory CD4+ T cells sorted from blood. Subset given: CD45RA-negative fraction. The receptors were sampled from a young man in good health.

This clone was detected ten times or more. This chain connects TRBV5-6 to TRBJ2-3; D is unclear. Germline lookup yields CDR1 SGHDT and CDR2 YYEEEE. V was clipped by 1 base and J by 1 base, with 7 bases between them. This CDR3 has 14 amino acids. The CDR3 DNA reads TGTGCCAGCAGCTTGACCTCGGGCACAGATACGCAGTATTTT. Translation: CASSLTSGTDTQYF.

This chain connects TRBV2 to TRBJ2-7, with 13 bases identical to TRBD2. J gave up 5 bases and V 7 bases, and 8 bases lay outside the gene matches. The germline V gene has CDR1 SNHLY and CDR2 FYNNEI. This CDR3 is 15 amino acids long. CDR3 protein: CASTGLAGVQDEQYF. CDR3 in DNA: TGTGCCAGCACTGGACTAGCGGGGGTACAAGACGAGCAGTACTTC. Drawing the rest from reference TRBV2 and TRBJ2-7, the complete variable domain is EPEVTQTPSHQVTQMGQEVILRCVPISNHLYFYWYRQILGQKVEFLVSFYNNEISEKSEIFDDQFSVERPDGSNFTLKIRSTKLEDSAMYFCASTGLAGVQDEQYFGPGTRLTVT.

The chain couples TRBV7-9 to TRBJ1-5; D is possibly TRBD1 (6 bases). V gave up 0 bases and J gave up 5 bases, with 17 bases separating them. Germline V gene sequence: CDR1 SEHNR, CDR2 FQNEAQ (reference sequence). This CDR3 spans 17 amino acids. Here the CDR3 reads CASSLADRLSPDQPQHF. The CDR3 nucleotides are TGTGCCAGCAGCTTAGCGGACAGACTCTCTCCTGATCAGCCCCAGCATTTT. Drawing the rest from reference TRBV7-9 and TRBJ1-5, the complete variable domain is DTGVSQNPRHKITKRGQNVTFRCDPISEHNRLYWYRQTLGQGPEFLTYFQNEAQLEKSRLLSDRFSAERPKGSFSTLEIQRTEQGDSAMYLCASSLADRLSPDQPQHFGDGTRLSIL.

The chain carries TRBV4-3 and TRBJ1-1, with D hard to call. CDR3 length: 16 residues. Per germline, CDR1 LGHNA and CDR2 YSLEER. The V gene lost 1 base and the J gene lost 0 bases, with 12 bases spanning the gap. CDR3 sequence reads: CASSQGGGRMNTEAFF. The CDR3 coding sequence is TGCGCCAGCAGCCAAGGTGGAGGGCGGATGAACACTGAAGCTTTCTTT.

This chain links TRBV5-3 with TRBJ2-1, with 13 bases fitting TRBD2. TRBV5-3 is reported as an ORF; its role is uncertain. The CDR3 has 21 residues. Losses at the gene ends were 1 base for V and 9 bases for J; bases not matched to a gene: 22. CDR3 sequence: CARSLYASGTSGIDGNGEQFF. In DNA, the CDR3 is TGTGCCAGAAGCTTGTACGCTTCCGGGACTAGCGGGATAGATGGTAACGGTGAGCAGTTCTTC.

DNA of the CDR3: TGTGCCAGCAGGACGATGAGTAATAGCAATCAGCCCCAGCATTTT. This gives the protein CASRTMSNSNQPQHF. The rearrangement links TRBV6-5 to TRBJ1-5; D ambiguous. In germline, CDR1 is MNHEY, CDR2 SVGAGI. V lost 6 bases and J lost 0, with 12 bases in between. The CDR3 loop spans 15 amino acids.

The chain combines TRBV11-2 with TRBJ2-7; 11 nucleotides match TRBD2. Germline CDR1 SGHAT, CDR2 FQNNGV. The CDR3 contains 14 residues. V lost 5 bases, J lost 6 bases, and 6 bases stayed unmatched. In nucleotides, the CDR3 is TGTGCCAGCAGCCCCACTAGCGGGAGTTCCGAGCAGTACTTC. Its translation is CASSPTSGSSEQYF. Together with reference TRBV11-2 and TRBJ2-7, the CDR3 gives the full variable domain: EAGVAQSPRYKIIEKRQSVAFWCNPISGHATLYWYQQILGQGPKLLIQFQNNGVVDDSQLPKDRFSAERLKGVDSTLKIQPAKLEDSAVYLCASSPTSGSSEQYFGPGTRLTVT.

This clone was detected only a few times. V is TRBV5-1 and J is TRBJ1-4, with D possibly being TRBD1 (5 bases). The CDR3 runs 18 residues. The V gene's germline CDR1 is SGHRS and CDR2 YFSETQ. V shed 0 bases and J shed 7 bases, with 22 bases lying between them. This chain's CDR3 is CASSLGPPRGVGSEKLFF. The CDR3 DNA sequence: TGCGCCAGCAGCTTGGGTCCCCCACGAGGGGTAGGGTCTGAAAAACTGTTTTTT.

The rearrangement joins TRBV6-6 to TRBJ2-5; D is unclear. The CDR3 is 12 amino acids. The V gene lost 4 bases and the J gene lost 4 bases, with 7 bases spanning the gap. CDR1 and CDR2 from the germline V gene are MNHNY and SVGAGI (reference sequence). In DNA, the CDR3 is TGTGCCAGCAGTTCACTATCAGAGACCCAGTACTTC. Translation gives CASSSLSETQYF.

The V call is TRBV2, the J call TRBJ1-2; maybe TRBD1 (5 bases). CDR1 is SNHLY and CDR2 is FYNNEI in the germline V gene. With 6 bases removed from V and 7 bases from J, the gap between germline ends came to 18 bases. This CDR3 contains 14 residues. CDR3 sequence: CASRAQAEKGGYTF. The CDR3 bases are TGTGCCAGCAGAGCACAGGCCGAAAAGGGTGGCTACACCTTC.

The chain joins TRBV11-3 to TRBJ2-2, with D tentatively TRBD1 (5 bases). From germline, CDR1 is SGHNT and CDR2 YENEEA. The CDR3 sequence is 16 residues long. V dropped 5 bases and J dropped 5 bases, with 18 bases sitting between them. The CDR3: CASSHLLGPNTGELFF. As DNA, the CDR3 is TGTGCCAGCAGCCACCTGTTGGGGCCCAATACCGGGGAGCTGTTTTTT. Supplemented by reference TRBV11-3 and TRBJ2-2, the full variable domain reads EAGVVQSPRYKIIEKKQPVAFWCNPISGHNTLYWYLQNLGQGPELLIRYENEEAVDDSQLPKDRFSAERLKGVDSTLKIQPAELGDSAVYLCASSHLLGPNTGELFFGEGSRLTVL.

Here the CDR3 DNA reads TGTGCCAGCAGTGAATACGGACCAGGGGGCGAAAAACTGTTTTTT. Its translation: CASSEYGPGGEKLFF. J is TRBJ1-4 and V is TRBV25-1; 8 positions agree with TRBD1. The CDR3 runs 15 residues. V gave up 0 bases and J gave up 8 bases; unmatched junction bases: 5. Germline assignment: CDR1 MGHDK and CDR2 SYGVNS.

The chain is built from TRBV7-2 and TRBJ2-2, with 11 bases identical to TRBD1. In germline, CDR1 is SGHTA, CDR2 FQGNSA. CDR3 length equals 17 residues. The V segment lost 2 bases and the J segment 1 base; nucleotides outside the gene matches: 3. CDR3 DNA: TGTGCCAGCAGCTTAACTGGGACAGGGGGGAACACCGGGGAGCTGTTTTTT. This encodes CASSLTGTGGNTGELFF.

For this clone: Germline is not matched at one junction end, which may reflect a read error. V gene TRBV28 combines with J gene TRBJ1-2; 7 positions agree with TRBD1. The germline V gene has CDR1 MDHEN and CDR2 SYDVKM. The CDR3 has 9 amino acids. This CDR3 is CATKTGSFF. In nucleotides, the CDR3 is TGTGCCACCAAGACAGGGTCATTCTTC.

The chain has TRBV18 and TRBJ1-5, with 7 bases aligning to TRBD1. Trimming removed 3 bases from V and 7 bases from J; junction bases left unmatched: 6. The CDR3 is made up of 14 amino acids. The germline CDR1 and CDR2 sequences are KGHSH and LQKENI. In DNA, the CDR3 is TGTGCCAGCTCACCTGGCAGGGGGAAACAGCCCCAGCATTTT. Its protein is CASSPGRGKQPQHF. The complete variable domain, with remaining parts taken from reference TRBV18 and TRBJ1-5, reads NAGVMQNPRHLVRRRGQEARLRCSPMKGHSHVYWYRQLPEEGLKFMVYLQKENIIDESGMPKERFSAEFPKEGPSILRIQQVVRGDSAAYFCASSPGRGKQPQHFGDGTRLSIL.

The chain couples TRBV29-1 to TRBJ2-5; the D is unclear. V dropped 7 bases and J dropped 2 bases, with 8 bases sitting between them. The length of the CDR3 is 11 residues. CDR1 and CDR2 from the germline V gene are SQVTM and ANQGSEA. CDR3 coding DNA: TGCAGCGCAACAGAACAAGAGACCCAGTACTTC. Protein sequence: CSATEQETQYF.

The V and J genes are TRBV7-8 and TRBJ2-5; TRBD2 matches at 13 bases. Germline-derived CDR1 and CDR2 are SGHVS and FQNEAQ. The CDR3 is 19 residues long. V lost 1 base to trimming and J lost 5 bases; unmatched junction nucleotides: 13. Here the CDR3 DNA reads TGTGCCAGCAGCTTAGGGGAACTAGCGGGGGGGCCGTCGAAGGAGACCCAGTACTTC. Translation gives CASSLGELAGGPSKETQYF.

The chain combines TRBV7-9 with TRBJ1-1; D gene unclear. Trimming took off 7 bases at V and 0 bases at J, with 15 bases between the two ends. CDR1 is SEHNR and CDR2 is FQNEAQ in the germline V gene (reference sequence). The CDR3 loop spans 15 amino acids. This CDR3 reads CASNYDVRMNTEAFF. In DNA, the CDR3 is TGTGCCAGCAACTACGACGTCCGGATGAACACTGAAGCTTTCTTT.